This T cell receptor (beta chain) was sequenced during a study of kidney transplant recipient with SARS-CoV-2 infection. Germline values: CDR1 MDHEN, CDR2 SYDVKM. This CDR3 contains 13 residues. V was cut by 3 bases and J by 5 bases, with 10 bases left in between. TCRdb re-analysed the reads in MiXCR, keeping a single row per CDR3 protein. The sample lists roughly 250,000 distinct CDR3 sequences, about 30% occurring once. There are many counts of this clonotype. This specimen consisted of a blood sample, obtained at baseline and on day 111 from a kidney transplant recipient. This sequence joins TRBV28 and TRBJ1-2, with TRBD1 as a possible D gene (5 bases). The receptor was derived from a male patient between 25 and 39 years old who had COVID-19 and was a kidney transplant recipient. Some T cells may originate from the graft donor. The CDR3 loop is CASSLSRDYGYTF. The CDR3 DNA reads as TGTGCCAGCAGTTTGAGCAGGGATTATGGCTACACCTTC.